The rows below give T cell receptor beta chains drawn from one sample of a study of T cell responses to AZD1222 COVID-19 vaccine. The table came from immunoSEQ multiplex PCR; TCRdb's copy has only in-frame clones and leaves some out. The repertoire consists of 150,000 to 200,000 clones, with around nine tenths occurring once and the leading ten covering more than 1.5%. The input for sequencing was peripheral blood, taken 28 days after the second AZD1222 dose. The receptors shown here come from an adult who received the AZD1222 COVID-19 vaccine. The CDR3 runs from the conserved cysteine through the conserved F or W. The D gene is left open where the match is weak. The size entry is marked missing in some rows and otherwise reads once, few, many or a size class.

J | D | V | size | DNA | CDR3
TRBJ1-5 | . | TRBV28 | . | TGTGCCAGCAGTGGACAGCACAATCAGCCCCAGCATTTT | CASSGQHNQPQHF
TRBJ2-5 | . | TRBV4-3 | once | TGCGCCAGCAGCCAAGCTGACAGTGGGGAGACCCAGTACTTC | CASSQADSGETQYF
TRBJ1-4 | TRBD1 | TRBV19 | . | TGTGCCAGTAGTGTCCTCAACAGGGGGCGGGATGAAAAACTGTTTTTT | CASSVLNRGRDEKLFF
TRBJ1-2 | . | TRBV7-9 | . | TGTGCCAGCAGCCCTTCGGGGTTGGGTAACTATGGCTACACCTTC | CASSPSGLGNYGYTF
TRBJ2-2 | . | TRBV30 | . | TGTGCCTGGAGTGTACACGGTGGCACCGGGGAGCTGTTTTTT | CAWSVHGGTGELFF
TRBJ1-2 | . | TRBV5-1 | . | TGCGCCAGCAGCTTTGACAGTGATTATGGCTACACCTTC | CASSFDSDYGYTF
TRBJ1-1 | . | TRBV19 | . | TGTGCCAGTAGTCCGCGGGAAACTGAAGCTTTCTTT | CASSPRETEAFF
TRBJ2-1 | TRBD2 | TRBV30 | few | TGTGCCTGGACCCGGACTAGCGGGTTAGATGAGCAGTTCTTC | CAWTRTSGLDEQFF
TRBJ2-1 | . | TRBV19 | . | TGTGCCAGTAGTATAGGCATCAGGGGTTGGGTGGAAGATGAGCAGTTCTTC | CASSIGIRGWVEDEQFF
TRBJ1-1 | TRBD1 | TRBV6-6 | . | TGTGCCAGCAGGGACAGGATTTACACTGAAGCTTTCTTT | CASRDRIYTEAFF
TRBJ2-1 | TRBD2 | TRBV27 | . | TGTGCCAGCAGTCTCTACCTACTAGCGGCGACCTACAATGAGCAGTTCTTC | CASSLYLLAATYNEQFF
TRBJ2-4 | . | TRBV28 | . | TGTGCCAGCAGTCAGAATATCGTCCTAGCCAAAAACATTCAGTACTTC | CASSQNIVLAKNIQYF
TRBJ2-7 | . | TRBV7-2 | . | TGTGCCAGCAGCTTAGCAGGCGAGGACTCCGCCTGGGAGCAGTACTTC | CASSLAGEDSAWEQYF
TRBJ2-1 | TRBD2 | TRBV4-1 | . | TGCGCCAGCAGCCAAGATCTAGCTAGCGGGTACAATGAGCAGTTCTTC | CASSQDLASGYNEQFF
TRBJ2-3 | TRBD1 | TRBV28 | . | TGTGCCAGCAGTTCGACAGGGGGCTGGTTTACAGATACGCAGTATTTT | CASSSTGGWFTDTQYF
TRBJ1-4 | TRBD1 | TRBV7-8 | few | TGTGCCAGCAGCCACAGGGGAGGGGGCCTAGGTGAAAAACTGTTTTTT | CASSHRGGGLGEKLFF
TRBJ1-6 | . | TRBV5-5 | . | TGTGCCAGCAGCTTGGAGACAGCCGATAATTCACCCCTCCACTTT | CASSLETADNSPLHF
TRBJ2-5 | . | TRBV5-1 | . | TGCGCCAGCAGCCTGGACGGCTGGCCTCAAGAGACCCAGTACTTC | CASSLDGWPQETQYF
TRBJ2-3 | TRBD2 | TRBV7-2 | . | TGTGCCAGCAGCTTAGGACTAGCGGGGGGACGTCGCACAGATACGCAGTATTTT | CASSLGLAGGRRTDTQYF
TRBJ2-1 | . | TRBV2 | . | TGTGCCAGCAGTGCCGATTACGAGCAGTTCTTC | CASSADYEQFF
TRBJ2-3 | TRBD1 | TRBV18 | once | TGTGCCAGCTCATCCGGGACAGGGAGGACAGATACGCAGTATTTT | CASSSGTGRTDTQYF
TRBJ1-2 | . | TRBV7-9 | once | TGTGCCAGCAGCTACCCCCGGGGACCAGCTAACTATGGCTACACCTTC | CASSYPRGPANYGYTF
TRBJ1-1 | . | TRBV5-5 | . | TGTGCCAGCAGCTCCTCGGTGGCTGAAGCTTTCTTT | CASSSSVAEAFF
TRBJ1-6 | . | TRBV7-2 | . | TGTGCCAGCAGCTTAGACAGGGAGAGTACCCTCCACTTT | CASSLDRESTLHF
TRBJ2-3 | TRBD2 | TRBV6-4 | . | TGTGCCAGCGCTTCCGGGACTAGCGGGACAGATACGCAGTATTTT | CASASGTSGTDTQYF
TRBJ1-4 | . | TRBV7-9 | . | TGTGCCAGCAGCTCCGATACGCAGGGGACCCAACTGTTTTTT | CASSSDTQGTQLFF
TRBJ2-1 | TRBD2 | TRBV10-3 | . | TGTGCCATCAGTGAGTCCCAGGGCAGGGCTAGCGGGAGCCCTAAGGTGTCCTACAATGAGCAGTTCTTC | CAISESQGRASGSPKVSYNEQFF
TRBJ1-2 | . | TRBV19 | . | TGTGCCAGTAGTACGGCCCGGACGGGCGTAAACTATGGCTACACCTTC | CASSTARTGVNYGYTF
TRBJ2-1 | TRBD2 | TRBV29-1 | . | TGCAGCGTTGCTGGGGGGGGTGAGCAGTTCTTC | CSVAGGGEQFF
TRBJ1-2 | TRBD1 | TRBV10-3 | . | TGTGCCATCAGTGAGTCCCGACAGGGGGCCACCTATGGCTACACCTTC | CAISESRQGATYGYTF
TRBJ2-1 | . | TRBV4-3 | . | TGCGCCAGCAGCCAAGATCGAGGAGGGGGCTACAATGAGCAGTTCTTC | CASSQDRGGGYNEQFF
TRBJ1-5 | . | TRBV11-2 | . | TGTGCCAGCAGCTTAGGGAAGGGTCAGCCCCAGCATTTT | CASSLGKGQPQHF
TRBJ1-1 | TRBD1 | TRBV5-1 | . | TGCGCCAGCAGTTCGGGACAGGGTACCGCTGAAGCTTTCTTT | CASSSGQGTAEAFF
TRBJ2-7 | . | TRBV4-3 | . | TGCGCCAGCAGCCGCGAGCACGGTTACGAGCAGTACTTC | CASSREHGYEQYF
TRBJ2-1 | . | TRBV28 | . | TGTGCCAGCCTTAGTTTGGGGGAATGGAATGAGCAGTTCTTC | CASLSLGEWNEQFF
TRBJ2-7 | . | TRBV27 | . | TGTGCCAGCAGTTTATCCCGAGGGACTTCTAACTACGAGCAGTACTTC | CASSLSRGTSNYEQYF
TRBJ2-1 | . | TRBV6-6 | . | TGTGCCAGCAGCCGCGGTAGCGACTTGTACAATGAGCAGTTCTTC | CASSRGSDLYNEQFF
TRBJ2-3 | TRBD2 | TRBV4-2 | . | TGTGCCAGCAGCCTACAAATAGCGGGGGACTTCCCAGATACGCAGTATTTT | CASSLQIAGDFPDTQYF
TRBJ2-3 | TRBD2 | TRBV6-1 | . | TGTGCCAGCAGTGAAAGACTAGCGGGGGGTGGTACAGATACGCAGTATTTT | CASSERLAGGGTDTQYF
TRBJ1-1 | TRBD1 | TRBV20-1 | . | TGCAGTGCTAGTCCCCCAAGGACAGGCGGATTGAACACTGAAGCTTTCTTT | CSASPPRTGGLNTEAFF
TRBJ1-1 | TRBD1 | TRBV2 | . | TGTGCCAGCACCCAACAGGGGCCTATGAACACTGAAGCTTTCTTT | CASTQQGPMNTEAFF
TRBJ2-7 | . | TRBV5-1 | . | TGCGCCAGCAGCCCACAGGGTGGCGAGCAGTACTTC | CASSPQGGEQYF
TRBJ1-1 | . | TRBV11-1 | . | TGTGCCAGCAGCTTAATAAGGGGAACTGAAGCTTTCTTT | CASSLIRGTEAFF
TRBJ2-3 | . | TRBV3-1/TRBV3-2 | . | TGTGCCAGCAGCCATGACTGGTTGGTCACAGATACGCAGTATTTT | CASSHDWLVTDTQYF
TRBJ1-5 | . | TRBV6-2/TRBV6-3 | . | TGTGCCAGCAGTCCCTCAACCACCTCGCCCCAGCATTTT | CASSPSTTSPQHF